This T cell receptor beta chain was captured by sequencing in a study of blood T cell repertoires in COVID-19. Study context: Donors in the United States, Italy and Spain gave samples during acute or convalescent COVID-19. Nucleic acid was either cDNA or gDNA, and it came from T cells, B-cell-depleted T cells, or PBMCs.

CDR3 length: 12 residues. V lost 4 bases to trimming and J lost 9 bases, with 13 bases between them. Germline loops: CDR1 GTSNPN, CDR2 SVGIG (reference sequence). Original processing methods: Estimated nucleated cell counts came from reference gene primer amplification. The data were produced by immunoSEQ multiplex PCR, yet TCRdb's version contains in-frame clones alone and is incomplete. For V, J and clone size, that table is used; D and trimming come from the DNA. The table lists approximately 29,000 clones, 65% to 90% of them singletons. The chain recombines TRBV30 with TRBJ2-1; TRBD2 might be the D (5 bases). This clonotype originated in a woman aged 55-75 years with active COVID-19. The sample comprised peripheral blood. This CDR3 is CAWTTGVGEQFF. In nucleotides, the CDR3 is TGTGCCTGGACAACCGGGGTGGGTGAGCAGTTCTTC.